This record looks at one T cell receptor beta chain sequence and its context. Trimming pared 8 bases from V and 14 bases from J, leaving 22 bases between. This CDR3 is 14 amino acids long. Germline loops: CDR1 SEHNR, CDR2 FQNEAQ (reference sequence). This sample stems from a study of blood T cell repertoires in COVID-19. Study context: Samples representing acute and convalescent COVID-19 were sourced from the United States, Italy and Spain.

As handled by the study authors: Estimated nucleated cell counts came from reference gene primer amplification. Using immunoSEQ multiplex PCR, the repertoire was profiled, and TCRdb retains in-frame clones only, with some absent. The V and J calls and clone size come from that table; D and trimming were worked out from the DNA. Among 190,000 or so clones listed, 85% to 90% were seen once. The sequence was obtained from a man in his sixties who had recovered from COVID-19. The specimen was peripheral blood. The chain recombines TRBV7-9 with TRBJ1-6; possibly TRBD1 for D (6 bases). This chain's CDR3 is CASSYEGVNEALHF. As DNA, the CDR3 is TGTGCCAGCTCATACGAGGGGGTTAATGAGGCCCTCCACTTT.